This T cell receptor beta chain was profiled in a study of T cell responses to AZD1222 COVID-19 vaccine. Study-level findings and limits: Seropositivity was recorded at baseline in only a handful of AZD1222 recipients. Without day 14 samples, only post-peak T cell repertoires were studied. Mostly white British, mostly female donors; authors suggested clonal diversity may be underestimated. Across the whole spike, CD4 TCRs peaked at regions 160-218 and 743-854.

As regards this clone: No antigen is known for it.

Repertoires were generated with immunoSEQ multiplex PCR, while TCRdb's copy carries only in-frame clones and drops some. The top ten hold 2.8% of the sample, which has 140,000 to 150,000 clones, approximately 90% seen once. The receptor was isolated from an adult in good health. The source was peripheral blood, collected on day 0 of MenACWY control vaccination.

CDR3 loop: CASSPDSFYGYTF. As DNA, the CDR3 is TGTGCCAGCAGCCCGGACAGCTTCTATGGCTACACCTTC. The chain links TRBV3-1 (or the pseudogene TRBV3-2) to TRBJ1-2; weak D call: TRBD1 (6 bases). CDR3 size: 13 residues. The V end was cut by 4 bases, the J end by 4 bases, with 10 bases between. The germline CDR1 and CDR2 sequences are LGHDT and YNNKEL (reference sequence).